This entry lists 18 T cell receptor beta chains sequenced from one sample in a study of shared clonotypes between healthy human individuals. CD8 cells classed as naive were CD45RO-negative and positively selected for CCR7, excluding terminally differentiated effector memory CD45RA+ cells. Libraries were prepared by immunoSEQ multiplex PCR; TCRdb keeps only in-frame clonotypes and omits some of them. The repertoire consists of some 2.1 million clones, with around 96% occurring once and the leading ten covering 1.1%. Specimen: naive CD8+ T cells sorted from blood. All receptors come from a man between 18 and 35 years old in good health.

Note on this clone: This sample also contains other DNA sequences that code for the same CDR3. This sequence joins TRBV27 and TRBJ2-2; D call uncertain. This CDR3 spans 14 amino acids. V gave up 3 bases and J gave up 3 bases, with 8 bases separating them. CDR1 is MNHEY, CDR2 SMNVEV, per germline (reference sequence). CDR3 DNA sequence: TGTGCCAGCAGTTTCGGAACAGACACCGGGGAGCTGTTTTTT. This translates into CASSFGTDTGELFF.

Here the CDR3 reads CASSEAGQVASPLHF. For the CDR3, the DNA is TGTGCCAGCAGTGAAGCCGGACAAGTCGCTTCACCCCTCCACTTT. The V and J genes are TRBV2 and TRBJ1-6; D may be TRBD1 (5 bases). The V end was cut by 0 bases, the J end by 9 bases, with 12 bases between. The CDR3 has 15 residues. CDR1 and CDR2 from the germline V gene are SNHLY and FYNNEI.

As for this clone: The same CDR3 also results from other DNA sequences found in this sample. This sequence joins TRBV27 and TRBJ2-1, with 12 nucleotides matching TRBD2. The CDR3 covers 16 residues. V gave up 5 bases and J gave up 2 bases; unmatched junction bases: 4. Germline values: CDR1 MNHEY, CDR2 SMNVEV (reference sequence). The CDR3 DNA follows: TGTGCCAGCAGTCTACTAGCGGGGGGTACCTACAATGAGCAGTTCTTC. Its translation is CASSLLAGGTYNEQFF.

This clone turned up a few times. The chain joins TRBV5-4 to TRBJ2-5, with D perhaps TRBD1 (6 bases). V was clipped by 1 base and J by 5 bases, with 6 bases between them. Germline CDR1 SGHNT, CDR2 YYREEE (reference sequence). The CDR3 extends over 12 amino acids. This CDR3 is CASSLQGETQYF. In DNA, the CDR3 is TGTGCCAGCAGCTTGCAGGGGGAGACCCAGTACTTC.

CDR3 sequence (DNA): TGCGCCAGCAGGGAGGGGACAGGGTTAACTGAAGCTTTCTTT. Its translation is CASREGTGLTEAFF. The rearrangement links TRBV10-2 to TRBJ1-1, with 9 nucleotides matching TRBD1. The CDR3 is 14 amino acids. The germline CDR1 and CDR2 sequences are WSHSY and SAAADI. The junction had 7 bases not matched to a gene; V was cut back by 6 bases and J by 5 bases.

This clone has just a few counts. This sequence joins TRBV6-5 and TRBJ1-5, with unresolved D. Trimming shortened V by 6 bases and J by 3 bases, and 6 bases separated the two germline ends. CDR1 is MNHEY, CDR2 SVGAGI, per germline. This CDR3 contains 12 residues. CDR3 sequence reads: CASSQINQPQHF. The CDR3 coding sequence is TGTGCCAGCAGCCAGATCAATCAGCCCCAGCATTTT.

The V call is TRBV28, the J call TRBJ2-1, with D possibly TRBD2 on 6 matching bases. Germline V gene data show CDR1 as MDHEN and CDR2 as SYDVKM. The CDR3 extends over 16 amino acids. Trimming took 6 bases from V and 5 from J, leaving 20 bases between them. The CDR3 nucleotides read TGTGCCAGCAGCATAATAGCGGTAATGGGCCACAATGAGCAGTTCTTC. Translation gives CASSIIAVMGHNEQFF.

The chain couples TRBV4-2 to TRBJ2-2; perhaps TRBD2 as D (6 bases). Germline CDR1 reads LGHNA; CDR2 reads YNFKEQ. Trimming stripped 5 bases from V and 3 bases from J, with 19 bases between. The CDR3 has 17 amino acids. CDR3 in amino acids: CASSTGTPGIYTGELFF. The CDR3 coding sequence is TGTGCCAGCAGCACCGGGACTCCCGGAATCTACACCGGGGAGCTGTTTTTT.

The chain links TRBV11-3 to TRBJ2-7; D not resolved. Trimming took off 2 bases at V and 0 bases at J, with 14 bases between the two ends. CDR3 size: 16 residues. Germline CDR1 SGHNT, CDR2 YENEEA. CDR3 DNA: TGTGCCAGCAGCTTATTGGATCTCCTTAGCTCCTACGAGCAGTACTTC. Encoded protein: CASSLLDLLSSYEQYF.

The genes are TRBV7-9 and TRBJ2-1; 7 nucleotides agree with TRBD2. Germline V gene sequence: CDR1 SEHNR, CDR2 FQNEAQ (reference sequence). V shed 5 bases and J 2 bases; nucleotides not matched to a gene: 3. CDR3 size: 14 residues. The DNA of the CDR3 is TGTGCCAGCAGCATGGGACTAACCTACAATGAGCAGTTCTTC. The encoded protein is CASSMGLTYNEQFF.

This sequence joins TRBV11-2 and TRBJ1-5; D is ambiguous. The germline CDR1 and CDR2 sequences are SGHAT and FQNNGV. The CDR3 sequence is 15 residues long. Trimming pared 1 base from V and 1 base from J, leaving 8 bases between. CDR3 coding DNA: TGTGCCAGCAGCTTAGGTGTCCTAAGCAATCAGCCCCAGCATTTT. Amino acids: CASSLGVLSNQPQHF. Using reference TRBV11-2 and TRBJ1-5 for the parts outside the CDR3, the full variable domain is EAGVAQSPRYKIIEKRQSVAFWCNPISGHATLYWYQQILGQGPKLLIQFQNNGVVDDSQLPKDRFSAERLKGVDSTLKIQPAKLEDSAVYLCASSLGVLSNQPQHFGDGTRLSIL.

The CDR3 nucleotides are TGTGCCAGTAGTATAGGTCCCTTGGGATACGAGCAGTACTTC. Its translation: CASSIGPLGYEQYF. The chain uses TRBV19 and TRBJ2-7, with D unresolved. There are 14 residues in the CDR3. The V gene's germline CDR1 is LNHDA and CDR2 SQIVND (reference sequence). The V end lost 1 base, the J end lost 4 bases, and 11 bases lay between the germline ends. Variable domain in full (rest from reference TRBV19 and TRBJ2-7): DGGITQSPKYLFRKEGQNVTLSCEQNLNHDAMYWYRQDPGQGLRLIYYSQIVNDFQKGDIAEGYSVSREKKESFPLTVTSAQKNPTAFYLCASSIGPLGYEQYFGPGTRLTVT.

The chain combines TRBV7-9 with TRBJ2-5; no clear D. The CDR3 totals 16 residues. The germline V and J ends were trimmed by 5 bases and 2 bases, with 18 bases remaining between them. CDR1 and CDR2 (germline): SEHNR, FQNEAQ (reference sequence). CDR3 DNA sequence: TGTGCCAGCAGCCCAAGTAAGGGCCCCAATCAAGAGACCCAGTACTTC. Its translation: CASSPSKGPNQETQYF.

In regard to this clone: In the same sample, other DNA sequences code for this CDR3. The chain combines TRBV5-4 with TRBJ1-1; D call uncertain. This CDR3 is built from 14 residues. The V and J ends lost 2 bases and 2 bases respectively, with 10 bases between them. Germline V gene sequence: CDR1 SGHNT, CDR2 YYREEE (reference sequence). Written as DNA, the CDR3 is TGTGCCAGCAGCTTAACCGGACTTAACACTGAAGCTTTCTTT. Translation gives CASSLTGLNTEAFF.

The chain uses TRBV19 and TRBJ2-3; 13 bases match TRBD2. J was trimmed by 0 bases and V by 5 bases; bases with no gene match: 8. This CDR3 is 18 amino acids long. The germline CDR1 and CDR2 sequences are LNHDA and SQIVND (reference sequence). The CDR3 sequence: CASSPGLAGTPSTDTQYF. CDR3 coding DNA: TGTGCCAGTAGTCCGGGACTAGCGGGAACCCCTAGCACAGATACGCAGTATTTT.

A single count supports this clone. This chain connects TRBV9 to TRBJ1-1; a possible D gene is TRBD1 (5 bases). CDR1 is SGDLS and CDR2 is YYNGEE in the germline V gene. Trimming stripped 4 bases from V and 10 bases from J, with 23 bases between. This CDR3 is 15 amino acids long. This chain's CDR3 is CASSPENLPRGGAFF. For the CDR3, the DNA is TGTGCCAGCAGCCCCGAGAACCTTCCCCGGGGGGGAGCTTTCTTT.

The chain couples TRBV27 to TRBJ2-7; tentative D call: TRBD1 (6 bases). Germline values: CDR1 MNHEY, CDR2 SMNVEV (reference sequence). Trimming took off 8 bases at V and 2 bases at J, with 16 bases between the two ends. The CDR3 has 14 residues. CDR3 protein: CASGPGDTTYEQYF. CDR3 nucleotides: TGTGCCAGCGGCCCCGGGGACACCACCTACGAGCAGTACTTC.

The V gene is TRBV2, the J gene TRBJ2-3, with D possibly being TRBD1 (5 bases). The V gene lost 4 bases and the J gene lost 4 bases, with 9 bases spanning the gap. The CDR3 length is 13 residues. CDR1 and CDR2 (germline): SNHLY, FYNNEI. The DNA for the CDR3 is TGTGCCAGCAGTGTGGGGCCCCCAGATACGCAGTATTTT. Protein: CASSVGPPDTQYF.